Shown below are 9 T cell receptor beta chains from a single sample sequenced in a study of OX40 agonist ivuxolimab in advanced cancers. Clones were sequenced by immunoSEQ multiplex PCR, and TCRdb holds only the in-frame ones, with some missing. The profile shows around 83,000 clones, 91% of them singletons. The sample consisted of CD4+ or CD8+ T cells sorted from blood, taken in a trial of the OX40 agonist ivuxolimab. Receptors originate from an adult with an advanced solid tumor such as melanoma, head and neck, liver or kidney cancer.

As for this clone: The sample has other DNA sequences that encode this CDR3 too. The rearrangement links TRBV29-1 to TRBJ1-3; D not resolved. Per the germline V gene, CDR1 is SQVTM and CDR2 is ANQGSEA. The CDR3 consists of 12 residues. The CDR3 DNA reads TGCGGCGGGCGTTTCTCTGGAAACACCATATATTTT. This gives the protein CGGRFSGNTIYF.

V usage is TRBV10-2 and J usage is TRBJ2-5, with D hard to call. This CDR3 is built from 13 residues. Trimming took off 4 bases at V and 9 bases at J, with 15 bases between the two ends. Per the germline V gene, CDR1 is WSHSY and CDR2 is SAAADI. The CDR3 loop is CASSASVVGAQYF. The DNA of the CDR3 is TGCGCCAGCAGTGCTTCGGTAGTAGGCGCCCAGTACTTC.

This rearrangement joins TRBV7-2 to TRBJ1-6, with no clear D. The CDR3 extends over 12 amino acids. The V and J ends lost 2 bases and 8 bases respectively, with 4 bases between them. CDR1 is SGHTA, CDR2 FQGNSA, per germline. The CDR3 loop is CASSLMDSPLHF. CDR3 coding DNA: TGTGCCAGCAGCTTAATGGATTCACCCCTCCACTTT.

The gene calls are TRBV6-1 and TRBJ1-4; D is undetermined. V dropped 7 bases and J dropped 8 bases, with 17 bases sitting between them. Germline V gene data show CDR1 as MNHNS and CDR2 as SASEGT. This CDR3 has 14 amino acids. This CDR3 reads CASTRVEAVEKLFF. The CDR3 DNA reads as TGTGCCAGCACCCGCGTGGAGGCCGTCGAAAAACTGTTTTTT.

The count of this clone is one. In DNA form, the CDR3 reads TGCGCCAGCAGCTTGGGTCCCTCGGCCACCGGGGAGCTGTTTTTT. It translates to CASSLGPSATGELFF. The V and J genes are TRBV5-1 and TRBJ2-2, with D unclear. Germline lookup yields CDR1 SGHRS and CDR2 YFSETQ. The CDR3 is made up of 15 amino acids. V was shortened by 0 bases and J by 4 bases, with 10 bases between the two germline ends.

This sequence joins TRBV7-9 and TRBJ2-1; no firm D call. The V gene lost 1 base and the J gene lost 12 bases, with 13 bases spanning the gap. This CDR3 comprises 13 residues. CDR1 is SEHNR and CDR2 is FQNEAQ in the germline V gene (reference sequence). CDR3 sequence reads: CASSLEYLGVQFF. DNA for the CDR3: TGTGCCAGCAGCTTAGAATACCTAGGCGTGCAGTTCTTC.

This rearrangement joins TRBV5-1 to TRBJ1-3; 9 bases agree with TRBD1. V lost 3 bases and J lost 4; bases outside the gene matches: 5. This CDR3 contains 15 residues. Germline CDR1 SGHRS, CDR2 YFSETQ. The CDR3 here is CASSSTGQGGNTIYF. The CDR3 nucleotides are TGCGCCAGCAGCTCTACCGGACAGGGGGGAAACACCATATATTTT.

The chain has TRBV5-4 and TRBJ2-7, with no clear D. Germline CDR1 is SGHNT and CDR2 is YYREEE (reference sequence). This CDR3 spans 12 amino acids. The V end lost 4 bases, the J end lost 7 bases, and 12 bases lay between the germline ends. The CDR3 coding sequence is TGTGCCAGCAGCCTCCCTGCCTCTGAGCAGTACTTC. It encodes CASSLPASEQYF.

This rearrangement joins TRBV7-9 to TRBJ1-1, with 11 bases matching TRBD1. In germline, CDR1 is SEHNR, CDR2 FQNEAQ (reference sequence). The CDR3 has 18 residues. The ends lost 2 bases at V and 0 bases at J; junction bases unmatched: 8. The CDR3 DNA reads TGTGCCAGCAGCTTAAAGGGAGGACAGGGGGCCATGAACACTGAAGCTTTCTTT. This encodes CASSLKGGQGAMNTEAFF.